Following are 20 T cell receptor beta chains from one sample sequenced in a study of blood T cell repertoires in COVID-19 (dated by TCRdb to 2020 to 2022). Library preparation employed the immunoSEQ multiplex PCR assay. TCRdb carries this immuneACCESS record with in-frame sequences only. Its versions omit some clonotypes, under half of them owing to an unresolved V gene in the studies checked, with the rest unexplained. The sample table contains about 170,000 clones; only one count was recorded for approximately 83% of them. The ten largest clones add up to roughly a tenth of the sample. The sequencing input was peripheral blood. The origin of the receptors is a man between 65 and 85 years old with active or convalescent COVID-19.

The gene calls are TRBV12-3 or TRBV12-4 and TRBJ1-2; D gene unclear. The CDR3 consists of 12 residues. V gave up 3 bases and J gave up 10 bases, with 12 bases separating them. CDR3 in amino acids: CASSLFRPPYTF. CDR3 coding DNA: TGTGCCAGCAGTTTGTTCAGGCCCCCCTACACCTTC.

CDR3 protein: CASSVAPVLQGSAKNTEAFF. CDR3 coding DNA: TGTGCCAGCAGCGTAGCCCCTGTCTTACAGGGGTCCGCCAAGAACACTGAAGCTTTCTTT. J is TRBJ1-1 and V is TRBV9, with 7 bases that match TRBD1. Germline V lookup: CDR1 SGDLS, CDR2 YYNGEE. V lost 0 bases to trimming and J lost 1 base; unmatched junction nucleotides: 18. This CDR3 is 20 amino acids long.

The V call is TRBV7-2, the J call TRBJ2-1; TRBD1 might be the D (8 bases). Trimming took off 3 bases at V and 8 bases at J, with 14 bases between the two ends. CDR3 length: 14 residues. CDR1 is SGHTA, CDR2 FQGNSA, per germline. CDR3 nucleotide sequence: TGTGCCAGCAGCTTCTGGACAGGGAGGGATGAGCAGTTCTTC. Translation gives CASSFWTGRDEQFF.

The V gene is TRBV11-2, the J gene TRBJ2-5, with D perhaps matching TRBD1 (5 bases). CDR3 size: 14 residues. The germline V gene has CDR1 SGHAT and CDR2 FQNNGV. Trimming pared 5 bases from V and 5 bases from J, leaving 15 bases between. The CDR3 sequence is CASSHNRGGETQYF. In DNA form, the CDR3 reads TGTGCCAGCAGCCATAATAGGGGTGGGGAGACCCAGTACTTC.

The V gene is TRBV5-6, the J gene TRBJ2-1, with 8 bases identical to TRBD2. CDR1 is SGHDT, CDR2 YYEEEE, per germline. With 4 bases clipped from V and 4 bases from J, the junction kept 10 bases outside the gene matches. This CDR3 contains 16 residues. This chain's CDR3 is CASSPVGRGVYNEQFF. The CDR3 coding sequence is TGTGCCAGCAGCCCCGTGGGGCGGGGGGTATACAATGAGCAGTTCTTC.

The gene calls are TRBV4-2 and TRBJ1-4; tentatively, D is TRBD1 (5 bases). Germline V gene lookup returns CDR1 LGHNA and CDR2 YNFKEQ. Between the trimmed V and J ends, which lost 2 bases and 5 bases, there was a span of 12 bases. The length of the CDR3 is 15 residues. The CDR3 protein is CASSQRQGGNEKLFF. The CDR3 DNA sequence: TGTGCCAGCAGCCAACGGCAGGGTGGCAATGAAAAACTGTTTTTT.

The chain recombines TRBV7-6 with TRBJ2-3; 7 positions match TRBD1. CDR3 length equals 16 residues. The trim removed 5 bases at V and 3 bases at J, leaving 11 bases unmatched. Germline CDR1 is SGHVS and CDR2 is FNYEAQ. The CDR3 protein is CASSPLGQARTDTQYF. In nucleotides, the CDR3 is TGTGCCAGCAGCCCACTTGGACAGGCCAGGACAGATACGCAGTATTTT.

This clone was counted once. The chain uses TRBV6-5 and TRBJ1-1; D might be TRBD1 (6 bases). Trimming took 10 bases from V and 1 from J, leaving 16 bases between them. The CDR3 runs to 14 residues. CDR1 and CDR2 (germline): MNHEY, SVGAGI. The CDR3 DNA sequence: TGTGCCACCCAGCGGTACAGGGCGAACACTGAAGCTTTCTTT. It specifies CATQRYRANTEAFF.

The V call is TRBV6-5, the J call TRBJ1-6, with D possibly being TRBD1 (6 bases). This CDR3 is built from 14 residues. Deletions cut 7 bases from V and 6 bases from J, with 13 bases between. CDR1 and CDR2 (germline): MNHEY, SVGAGI. The CDR3: CASIRDIFNSPLHF. CDR3 bases: TGTGCCAGCATTCGGGACATCTTTAATTCACCCCTCCACTTT.

V is TRBV11-2 and J is TRBJ2-1, with D perhaps TRBD1 (6 bases). Germline V gene sequence: CDR1 SGHAT, CDR2 FQNNGV. Trimming shortened V by 3 bases and J by 7 bases, and 10 bases separated the two germline ends. CDR3 length: 13 residues. CDR3 residues: CASSFGRGNEQFF. The CDR3 bases are TGTGCCAGCAGCTTCGGCAGGGGAAATGAGCAGTTCTTC.

This sequence joins TRBV7-9 and TRBJ1-1, with TRBD1 matching 7 bases. Germline CDR1 and CDR2: SEHNR and FQNEAQ (reference sequence). The CDR3 runs 17 residues. Losses at the gene ends were 6 bases for V and 1 base for J; bases not matched to a gene: 14. As DNA, the CDR3 is TGTGCCAGCAGGCCGAGTAGGGGGGACAGAACGAACACTGAAGCTTTCTTT. It yields the protein CASRPSRGDRTNTEAFF.

The V call is TRBV6-5, the J call TRBJ1-6, with D tentatively TRBD1 (6 bases). Germline V CDR1 and CDR2: MNHEY, SVGAGI. V lost 3 bases and J 7 bases, leaving 16 bases between the germline ends. CDR3 size: 16 residues. As DNA, the CDR3 is TGTGCCAGCAGTTATTCTATCGGACAGTTGAATTCACCCCTCCACTTT. Its protein product is CASSYSIGQLNSPLHF.

This chain uses TRBV6-4 with TRBJ1-6; no definite D call. V lost 6 bases, J lost 1 base, and 10 bases lay in between. This CDR3 has 15 amino acids. CDR1 MRHNA and CDR2 SNTAGT come from the germline V gene. CDR3 sequence reads: CASSLRSSYNSPLHF. CDR3 nucleotides: TGTGCCAGCAGCCTCCGGTCTTCCTATAATTCACCCCTCCACTTT.

This rearrangement joins TRBV7-8 to TRBJ2-2; 7 bases map to TRBD1. This CDR3 has 12 amino acids. Germline V CDR1 and CDR2: SGHVS, FQNEAQ. With V trimmed by 5 bases and J by 6 bases, 0 bases remained unmatched. CDR3 sequence: CASSQGAGELFF. The CDR3 nucleotides read TGTGCCAGCAGCCAGGGGGCCGGGGAGCTGTTTTTT.

The rearrangement joins TRBV2 to TRBJ1-5; D perhaps matches TRBD1 (6 bases). Germline values: CDR1 SNHLY, CDR2 FYNNEI. Trimming took 8 bases from V and 4 from J, leaving 12 bases between them. The CDR3 length is 13 residues. In DNA, the CDR3 is TGTGCCAGCGGGACACTCGCAAATCAGCCCCAGCATTTT. Its protein is CASGTLANQPQHF. Using reference TRBV2 and TRBJ1-5 for the parts outside the CDR3, the full variable domain is EPEVTQTPSHQVTQMGQEVILRCVPISNHLYFYWYRQILGQKVEFLVSFYNNEISEKSEIFDDQFSVERPDGSNFTLKIRSTKLEDSAMYFCASGTLANQPQHFGDGTRLSIL.

The genes are TRBV29-1 and TRBJ1-2; 7 bases are shared with TRBD1. Looked up from germline, CDR1 is SQVTM and CDR2 is ANQGSEA. V trimming: 5 bases; J trimming: 8 bases; junction bases outside the gene matches: 11. The CDR3 spans 13 residues. The CDR3 sequence is CSVSTGTVQGYTF. CDR3 DNA sequence: TGCAGCGTTTCCACCGGGACAGTACAAGGCTACACCTTC. Full variable domain (missing parts from reference TRBV29-1 and TRBJ1-2): SAVISQKPSRDICQRGTSLTIQCQVDSQVTMMFWYRQQPGQSLTLIATANQGSEATYESGFVIDKFPISRPNLTFSTLTVSNMSPEDSSIYLCSVSTGTVQGYTFGSGTRLTVV.

The genes are TRBV7-2 and TRBJ2-2, with 7 bases fitting TRBD2. V dropped 2 bases and J dropped 5; count of bases not matched to a gene: 2. The CDR3 runs to 14 residues. The germline gives CDR1 SGHTA, CDR2 FQGNSA. CDR3 DNA: TGTGCCAGCAGCTTATGGGGAGGGACCGGGGAGCTGTTTTTT. This translates into CASSLWGGTGELFF. Variable domain in full (rest from reference TRBV7-2 and TRBJ2-2): GAGVSQSPSNKVTEKGKDVELRCDPISGHTALYWYRQSLGQGLEFLIYFQGNSAPDKSGLPSDRFSAERTGGSVSTLTIQRTQQEDSAVYLCASSLWGGTGELFFGEGSRLTVL.

The chain links TRBV15 to TRBJ2-1; 7 nucleotides align to TRBD2. The CDR3 runs to 17 residues. Germline loops: CDR1 LNHNV, CDR2 YYDKDF (reference sequence). Losses at the gene ends were 4 bases for V and 8 bases for J; bases not matched to a gene: 17. The chain's CDR3 is CATSMIASGITYDEQFF. DNA for the CDR3: TGTGCCACCAGCATGATCGCTAGCGGAATAACTTACGATGAGCAGTTCTTC.

J is TRBJ2-1 and V is TRBV7-9; 11 bases fit TRBD2. The CDR3 runs 18 residues. Germline V gene lookup returns CDR1 SEHNR and CDR2 FQNEAQ (reference sequence). The V segment lost 6 bases and the J segment 0 bases; nucleotides outside the gene matches: 10. The CDR3 reads CASRDSGGALSSYNEQFF. CDR3 sequence (DNA): TGTGCCAGCAGGGATAGCGGGGGGGCTCTGAGCTCCTACAATGAGCAGTTCTTC.

The CDR3 protein is CASSLGGFYNEQFF. The CDR3 DNA reads as TGTGCCAGCAGTTTGGGGGGATTCTACAATGAGCAGTTCTTC. This chain links TRBV27 with TRBJ2-1; maybe TRBD2 (6 bases). Looked up from germline, CDR1 is MNHEY and CDR2 is SMNVEV (reference sequence). V shed 3 bases and J shed 3 bases, with 9 bases lying between them. The CDR3 is 14 residues long.